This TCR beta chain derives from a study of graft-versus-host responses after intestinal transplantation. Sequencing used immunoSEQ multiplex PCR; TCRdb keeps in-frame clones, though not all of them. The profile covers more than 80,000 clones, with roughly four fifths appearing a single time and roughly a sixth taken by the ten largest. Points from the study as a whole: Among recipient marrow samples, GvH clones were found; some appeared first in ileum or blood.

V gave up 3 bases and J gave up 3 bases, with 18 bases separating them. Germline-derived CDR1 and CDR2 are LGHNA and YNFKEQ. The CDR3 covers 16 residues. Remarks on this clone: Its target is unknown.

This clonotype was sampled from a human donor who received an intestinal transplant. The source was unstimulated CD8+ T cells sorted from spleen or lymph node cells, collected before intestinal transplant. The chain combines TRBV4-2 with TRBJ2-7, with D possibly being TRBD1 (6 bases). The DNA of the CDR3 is TGTGCCAGCAGCCAGGAGCTTACAGGGTTGCGCTACGAGCAGTACTTC. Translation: CASSQELTGLRYEQYF.